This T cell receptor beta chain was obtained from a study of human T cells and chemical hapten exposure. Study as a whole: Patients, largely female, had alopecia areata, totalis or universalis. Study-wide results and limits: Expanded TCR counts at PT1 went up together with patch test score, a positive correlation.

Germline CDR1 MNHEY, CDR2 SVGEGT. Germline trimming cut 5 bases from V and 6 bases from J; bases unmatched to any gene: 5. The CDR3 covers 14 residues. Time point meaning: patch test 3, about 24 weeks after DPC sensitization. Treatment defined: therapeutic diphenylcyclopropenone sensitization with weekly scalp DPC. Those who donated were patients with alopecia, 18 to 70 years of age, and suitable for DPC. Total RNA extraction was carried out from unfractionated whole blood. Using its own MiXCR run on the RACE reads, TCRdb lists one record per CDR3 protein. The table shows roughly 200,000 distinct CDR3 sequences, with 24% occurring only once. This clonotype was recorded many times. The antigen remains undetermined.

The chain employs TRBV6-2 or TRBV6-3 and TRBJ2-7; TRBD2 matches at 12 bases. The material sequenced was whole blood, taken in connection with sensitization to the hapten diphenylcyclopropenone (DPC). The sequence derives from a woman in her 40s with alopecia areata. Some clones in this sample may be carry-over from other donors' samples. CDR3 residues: CASSRLAGAAEQYF. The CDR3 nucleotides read TGTGCCAGCAGTAGACTAGCGGGAGCGGCCGAGCAGTACTTC.